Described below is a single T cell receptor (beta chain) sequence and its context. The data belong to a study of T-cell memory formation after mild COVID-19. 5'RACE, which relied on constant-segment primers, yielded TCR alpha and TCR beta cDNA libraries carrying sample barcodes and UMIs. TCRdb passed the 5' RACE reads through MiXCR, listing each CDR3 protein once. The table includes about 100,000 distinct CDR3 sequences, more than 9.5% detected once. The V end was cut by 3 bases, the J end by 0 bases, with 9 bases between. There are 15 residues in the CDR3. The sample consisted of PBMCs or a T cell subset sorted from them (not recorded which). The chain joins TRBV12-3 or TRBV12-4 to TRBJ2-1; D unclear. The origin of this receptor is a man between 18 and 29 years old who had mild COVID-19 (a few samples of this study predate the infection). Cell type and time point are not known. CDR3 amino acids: CASSFARNSYNEQFF. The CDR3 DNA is TGTGCCAGCAGTTTCGCAAGGAACTCCTACAATGAGCAGTTCTTC.